The 5 T cell receptor beta chains reported below all come from one sample, sequenced in a study of pediatric ulcerative colitis (dated by TCRdb to between 2018 and 2020). One to two pinch biopsies were taken from the rectum for research during colonoscopy. Library prep was done by the immunoSEQ multiplex PCR assay. This is the immuneACCESS table as TCRdb keeps it, with only in-frame sequences that have V and J called. A part of the clones is gone; compared with another copy, unresolved V genes explain less than half, and the rest is unexplained. The sample has 35,000 to 45,000 clones on record, 65% to 80% of them singletons. Around 9.2% of the sample lies in the top ten. Sequenced sample: gut tissue. The receptors derive from a boy between 10 and 17 years old with severe ulcerative colitis.

The chain carries TRBV19 and TRBJ1-2, with a weak D call TRBD1 (5 bases). Trimming took 6 bases from V and 4 from J, leaving 15 bases between them. The CDR3 spans 14 residues. From germline, CDR1 is LNHDA and CDR2 SQIVND (reference sequence). For the CDR3, the DNA is TGTGCCAGTAGCAATCCGGGGGTTGGCTATGGCTACACCTTC. Amino acids: CASSNPGVGYGYTF.

The chain employs TRBV13 and TRBJ1-1; no clear D gene. In germline, CDR1 is PRHDT, CDR2 FYEKMQ (reference sequence). The CDR3 is 19 residues long. Trimming pared 2 bases from V and 3 bases from J, leaving 25 bases between. Here the CDR3 DNA reads TGTGCCAGCAGCTTAAGCCCCGACCTAGGACTACGACGGGACACTGAAGCTTTCTTT. This encodes CASSLSPDLGLRRDTEAFF.

The chain is built from TRBV7-3 and TRBJ1-2, with a possible D match to TRBD1 (5 bases). Germline CDR1 SGHTA, CDR2 FQGTGA. Deletions cut 5 bases from V and 0 bases from J, with 13 bases between. The CDR3 is 15 residues long. For the CDR3, the DNA is TGTGCCAGCAGCCCTGACAGAAATTCTAACTATGGCTACACCTTC. It codes for CASSPDRNSNYGYTF.

The V gene is TRBV5-4, the J gene TRBJ2-5, with a weak D call TRBD1 (7 bases). The CDR3 extends over 15 amino acids. Germline V CDR1 and CDR2: SGHNT, YYREEE (reference sequence). V gave up 3 bases and J gave up 1 base, with 13 bases separating them. The CDR3 reads CASSSGGRTQETQYF. For the CDR3, the DNA is TGTGCCAGCAGCTCAGGGGGGCGCACCCAAGAGACCCAGTACTTC.

The rearrangement links TRBV5-1 to TRBJ2-5, with 7 bases fitting TRBD2. CDR1 SGHRS and CDR2 YFSETQ come from the germline V gene. The CDR3 contains 16 residues. V lost 5 bases and J lost 3; bases outside the gene matches: 13. The CDR3 DNA reads TGCGCCAGCAGTTGGGAGCGGGGTCCAGATGAAGAGACCCAGTACTTC. Translation: CASSWERGPDEETQYF.